This is a list of T cell receptor beta chains from one sample in a study of T cell responses to AZD1222 COVID-19 vaccine. Produced via immunoSEQ multiplex PCR; TCRdb's table is partial and in-frame only. The sample yields 150,000 to 200,000 clones, 85% to 95% seen once. This sample comprised peripheral blood, obtained 28 days after the second AZD1222 dose. The receptors were sampled from an adult who received the AZD1222 COVID-19 vaccine. CDR3s include the opening cysteine and the closing phenylalanine or tryptophan. Fields, in order: V gene, J gene, D gene, CDR3 DNA, CDR3 protein. The D gene is left open where the match is weak.

v_gene: TRBV5-5; j_gene: TRBJ1-5; d_gene: -; CDR3nt: TGTGCCAGCCGAGAGGGGCCCGGGCAACAGCCCCAGCATTTT; CDR3aa: CASREGPGQQPQHF
v_gene: TRBV7-9; j_gene: TRBJ1-2; d_gene: -; CDR3nt: TGTGCCAGCAGACACGACTATGGCTACACCTTC; CDR3aa: CASRHDYGYTF
v_gene: TRBV11-2; j_gene: TRBJ2-4; d_gene: TRBD1; CDR3nt: TGTGCCAGCAGCTCCGACAGGGGGAACATTCAGTACTTC; CDR3aa: CASSSDRGNIQYF
v_gene: TRBV9; j_gene: TRBJ2-1; d_gene: -; CDR3nt: TGTGCCAGCAGCGACCCAGCTGACTTCATTGGTGAGCAGTTCTTC; CDR3aa: CASSDPADFIGEQFF
v_gene: TRBV4-3; j_gene: TRBJ2-1; d_gene: -; CDR3nt: TGCGCCAGCAGCCCCGCCCGAACACAAGCCACTAAGCAGTTCTTC; CDR3aa: CASSPARTQATKQFF
v_gene: TRBV9; j_gene: TRBJ2-1; d_gene: TRBD2; CDR3nt: TGTGCCAGCGGGGGGAGGGACTCCTACAATGAGCAGTTCTTC; CDR3aa: CASGGRDSYNEQFF
v_gene: TRBV5-1; j_gene: TRBJ1-3; d_gene: -; CDR3nt: TGCGCCAGCAGCTTGTTAACAGGGTCCGGAAACACCATATATTTT; CDR3aa: CASSLLTGSGNTIYF
v_gene: TRBV7-3; j_gene: TRBJ1-1; d_gene: -; CDR3nt: TGTGCCAGCAGCTTATTTAGCCGGACTGAAGCTTTCTTT; CDR3aa: CASSLFSRTEAFF
v_gene: TRBV7-2; j_gene: TRBJ1-2; d_gene: TRBD1; CDR3nt: TGTGCCAGCAGCCCCGACCGGACAGGGTGGGGCTACACCTTC; CDR3aa: CASSPDRTGWGYTF
v_gene: TRBV19; j_gene: TRBJ2-1; d_gene: TRBD2; CDR3nt: TGTGCCAGTAGTAATGGAGGGGCGGGGGGCAATGAGCAGTTCTTC; CDR3aa: CASSNGGAGGNEQFF
v_gene: TRBV5-5; j_gene: TRBJ1-5; d_gene: -; CDR3nt: TGTGCCAGCAGCGGACGGCTAGCACCCAATCAGCCCCAGCATTTT; CDR3aa: CASSGRLAPNQPQHF
v_gene: TRBV28; j_gene: TRBJ1-2; d_gene: -; CDR3nt: TGTGCCAGCAGTCCACTGGACAGTCTAGGCTATGGCTACACCTTC; CDR3aa: CASSPLDSLGYGYTF
v_gene: TRBV4-1; j_gene: TRBJ2-1; d_gene: -; CDR3nt: TGCGCCAGCAGCCAGCCGTATGCTGAGCAGTTCTTC; CDR3aa: CASSQPYAEQFF
v_gene: TRBV5-1; j_gene: TRBJ1-6; d_gene: -; CDR3nt: TGCGCCAGCAGCTTGGCCGCAGGGGATAATTCACCCCTCCACTTT; CDR3aa: CASSLAAGDNSPLHF
v_gene: TRBV19; j_gene: TRBJ2-5; d_gene: -; CDR3nt: TGTGCCAGTAGTGGGGGGGGGCGCCCGCAAGAGACCCAGTACTTC; CDR3aa: CASSGGGRPQETQYF